The present T cell receptor (beta chain) was sequenced within a study of blood T cell repertoires in COVID-19. Whole-study context: Acute and convalescent COVID-19 specimens originated in the United States, Italy and Spain.

Germline values: CDR1 SEHNR, CDR2 FQNEAQ (reference sequence). The CDR3 covers 17 residues. V lost 1 base to trimming and J lost 8 bases, with 23 bases between them. Produced via immunoSEQ multiplex PCR; TCRdb's table is partial and in-frame only. The data contain about 130,000 clones, less than 90% of them seen just once; the ten biggest clones take up 2.3%. The clonotype was recovered from a woman between 50 and 59 years old who had recovered from COVID-19. The material sequenced was PBMCs or T cells enriched from blood (not recorded which). This chain links TRBV7-9 with TRBJ1-2, with TRBD1 as a possible D gene (6 bases). The CDR3 region has the DNA TGTGCCAGCAGCTTAGTGACCATACAGGGAGCCCCAATCGGCTACACCTTC. As protein: CASSLVTIQGAPIGYTF.